This T cell receptor beta chain was recovered during a study of T-cell memory formation after mild COVID-19. CDR1 and CDR2 (germline): SGHAT, FQDESV (reference sequence). Trimming pared 4 bases from V and 4 bases from J, leaving 11 bases between. The CDR3 length is 14 residues. Notes on the study in general: The study found contracting CD4+ clones mainly in CM and EM and contracting CD8+ clones in EMRA.

This clonotype was picked up many times. The antigen remains undetermined. 5'RACE with constant-segment primers built TCRalpha and TCRbeta cDNA libraries with UMIs. TCRdb independently ran MiXCR on the 5' RACE reads; one entry per CDR3 protein. The sample yields 150,000 to 200,000 distinct CDR3 sequences, approximately 14% seen once. Sequences were obtained from PBMCs or a T cell subset sorted from them (not recorded which). V usage is TRBV11-1 and J usage is TRBJ2-1; D gene uncertain. This receptor was obtained from an adult woman who had mild COVID-19 (a few samples of this study predate the infection). Cell type and time point are not known. The CDR3 nucleotides are TGTGCCAGCAGCTCGGGCGGCGAATACAATGAGCAGTTCTTC. Encoded protein: CASSSGGEYNEQFF.